This T cell receptor (beta chain) comes out of a study of blood T cell repertoires in COVID-19. Background on the study: Sample material is recorded as cDNA or gDNA derived from T cells, B-cell-depleted T cells, or PBMCs.

Germline-derived CDR1 and CDR2 are MNHEY and SVGAGI. CDR3 length: 16 residues. V lost 2 bases to trimming and J lost 4 bases; unmatched junction nucleotides: 8. Sequencing used immunoSEQ multiplex PCR; TCRdb keeps in-frame clones, though not all of them. Here the sample spans about 240,000 clones, 65% to 90% being singletons. The clonotype comes from a woman in her seventies with acute or convalescent COVID-19. The sequencing sample was made of peripheral blood. The V and J genes are TRBV6-5 and TRBJ2-3, with TRBD1 matching 8 bases. Written as DNA, the CDR3 is TGTGCCAGCAGTTACCAGCCAGGGGGCTTCGCAGATACGCAGTATTTT. Its protein product is CASSYQPGGFADTQYF.